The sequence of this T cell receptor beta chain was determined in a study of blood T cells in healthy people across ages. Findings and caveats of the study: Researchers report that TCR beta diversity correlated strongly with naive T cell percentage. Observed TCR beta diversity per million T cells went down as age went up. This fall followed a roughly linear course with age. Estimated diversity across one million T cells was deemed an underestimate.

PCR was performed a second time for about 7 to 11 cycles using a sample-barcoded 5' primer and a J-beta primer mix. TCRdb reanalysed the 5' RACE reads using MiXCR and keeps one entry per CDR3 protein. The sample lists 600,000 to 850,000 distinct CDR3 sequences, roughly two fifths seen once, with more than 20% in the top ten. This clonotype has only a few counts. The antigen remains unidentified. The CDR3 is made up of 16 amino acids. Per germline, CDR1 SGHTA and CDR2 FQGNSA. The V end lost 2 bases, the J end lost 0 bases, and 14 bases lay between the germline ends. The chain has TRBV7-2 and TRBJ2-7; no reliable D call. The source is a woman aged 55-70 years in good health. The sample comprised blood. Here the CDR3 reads CASSLNGQVGSYEQYF. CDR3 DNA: TGTGCCAGCAGCTTAAACGGGCAGGTGGGCTCCTACGAGCAGTACTTC.